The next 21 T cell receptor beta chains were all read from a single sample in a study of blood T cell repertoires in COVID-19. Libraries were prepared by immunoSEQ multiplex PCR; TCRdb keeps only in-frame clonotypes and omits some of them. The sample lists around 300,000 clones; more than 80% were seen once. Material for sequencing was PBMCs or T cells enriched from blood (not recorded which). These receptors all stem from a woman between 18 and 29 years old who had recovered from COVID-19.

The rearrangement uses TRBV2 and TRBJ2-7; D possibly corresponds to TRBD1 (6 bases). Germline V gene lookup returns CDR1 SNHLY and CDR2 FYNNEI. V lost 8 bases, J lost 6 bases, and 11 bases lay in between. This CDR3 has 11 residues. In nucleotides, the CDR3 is TGTGCCAGCGCAGGGGTCCGCGAGCAGTACTTC. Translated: CASAGVREQYF.

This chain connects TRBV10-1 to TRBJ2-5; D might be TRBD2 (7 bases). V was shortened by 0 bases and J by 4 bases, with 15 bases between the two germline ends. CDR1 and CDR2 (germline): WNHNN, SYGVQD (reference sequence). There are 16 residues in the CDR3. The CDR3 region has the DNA TGCGCCAGCAGTGAGTCGGAGGCAGGGGAGGGAGAGACCCAGTACTTC. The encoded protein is CASSESEAGEGETQYF.

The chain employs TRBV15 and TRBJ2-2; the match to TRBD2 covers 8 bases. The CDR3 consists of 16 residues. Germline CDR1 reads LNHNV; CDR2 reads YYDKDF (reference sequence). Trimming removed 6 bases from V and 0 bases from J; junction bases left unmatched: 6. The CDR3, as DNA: TGTGCCACCAGTCGGGGGGGAAGCTCGAACACCGGGGAGCTGTTTTTT. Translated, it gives CATSRGGSSNTGELFF.

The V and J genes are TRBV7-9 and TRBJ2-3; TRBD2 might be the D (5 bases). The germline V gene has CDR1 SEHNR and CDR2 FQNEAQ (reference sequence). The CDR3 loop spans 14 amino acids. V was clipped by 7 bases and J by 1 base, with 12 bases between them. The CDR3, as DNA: TGTGCCAGCAAGAGTGAGGGAGGCACAGATACGCAGTATTTT. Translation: CASKSEGGTDTQYF. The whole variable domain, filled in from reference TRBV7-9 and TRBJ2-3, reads DTGVSQNPRHKITKRGQNVTFRCDPISEHNRLYWYRQTLGQGPEFLTYFQNEAQLEKSRLLSDRFSAERPKGSFSTLEIQRTEQGDSAMYLCASKSEGGTDTQYFGPGTRLTVL.

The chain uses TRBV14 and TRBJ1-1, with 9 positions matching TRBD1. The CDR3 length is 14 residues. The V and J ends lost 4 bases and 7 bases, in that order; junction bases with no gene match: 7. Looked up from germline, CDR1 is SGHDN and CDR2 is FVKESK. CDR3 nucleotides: TGTGCCAGCAGCCCTTTAAGACAGGGGGGTGAAGCTTTCTTT. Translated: CASSPLRQGGEAFF.

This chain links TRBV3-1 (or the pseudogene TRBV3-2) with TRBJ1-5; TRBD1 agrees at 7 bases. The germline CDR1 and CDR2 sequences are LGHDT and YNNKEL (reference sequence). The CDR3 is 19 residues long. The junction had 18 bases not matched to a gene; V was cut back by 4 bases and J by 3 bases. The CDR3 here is CASSPPDRVVGDNNQPQHF. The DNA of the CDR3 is TGTGCCAGCAGCCCCCCCGACAGGGTGGTCGGGGATAACAATCAGCCCCAGCATTTT.

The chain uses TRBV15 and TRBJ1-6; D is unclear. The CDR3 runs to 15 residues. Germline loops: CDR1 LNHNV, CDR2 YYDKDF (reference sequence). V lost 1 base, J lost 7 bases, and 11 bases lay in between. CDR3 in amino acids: CATSRAGSSNSPLHF. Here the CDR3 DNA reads TGTGCCACCAGCAGAGCCGGGAGCTCCAATTCACCCCTCCACTTT.

CDR3 amino acids: CASSRTGGRGTDTQYF. The CDR3 nucleotides read TGTGCCAGTAGCCGCACGGGGGGCCGCGGCACAGATACGCAGTATTTT. This chain uses TRBV19 with TRBJ2-3, with D perhaps TRBD2 (7 bases). The V gene's germline CDR1 is LNHDA and CDR2 SQIVND (reference sequence). The CDR3 has 16 amino acids. Trimming took 6 bases from V and 1 from J, leaving 17 bases between them.

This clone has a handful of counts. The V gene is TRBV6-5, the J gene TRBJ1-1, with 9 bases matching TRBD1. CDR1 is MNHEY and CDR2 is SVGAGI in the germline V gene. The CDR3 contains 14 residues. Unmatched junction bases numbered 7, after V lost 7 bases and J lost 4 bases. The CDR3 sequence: CASKLTGGLTEAFF. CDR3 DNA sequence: TGTGCCAGCAAGTTAACAGGGGGCCTCACTGAAGCTTTCTTT.

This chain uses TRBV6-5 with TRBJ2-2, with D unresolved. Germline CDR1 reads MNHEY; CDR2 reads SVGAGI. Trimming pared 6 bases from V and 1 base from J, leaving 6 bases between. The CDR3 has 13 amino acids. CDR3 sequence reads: CASRWQNTGELFF. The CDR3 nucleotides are TGTGCCAGCAGGTGGCAGAACACCGGGGAGCTGTTTTTT.

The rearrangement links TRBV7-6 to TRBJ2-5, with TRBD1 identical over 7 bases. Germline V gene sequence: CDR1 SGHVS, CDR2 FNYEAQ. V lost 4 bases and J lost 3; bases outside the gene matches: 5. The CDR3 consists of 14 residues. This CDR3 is CASSYSGTEETQYF. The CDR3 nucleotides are TGTGCCAGCAGCTACTCCGGGACAGAAGAGACCCAGTACTTC.

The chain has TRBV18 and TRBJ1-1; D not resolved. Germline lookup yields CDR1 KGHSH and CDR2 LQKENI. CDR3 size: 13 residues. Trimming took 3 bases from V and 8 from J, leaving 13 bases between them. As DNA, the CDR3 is TGTGCCAGCTCACCTAGAGGGCCGCAAGAAGCTTTCTTT. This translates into CASSPRGPQEAFF.

The CDR3 bases are TGCGCCAGCAGCCATGCCGGGGTAGGTGAAAAACTGTTTTTT. Translation gives CASSHAGVGEKLFF. The chain employs TRBV4-1 and TRBJ1-4, with D unresolved. The CDR3 extends over 14 amino acids. V dropped 3 bases and J dropped 7 bases, with 12 bases sitting between them. The germline V gene encodes CDR1 MGHRA and CDR2 YSYEKL.

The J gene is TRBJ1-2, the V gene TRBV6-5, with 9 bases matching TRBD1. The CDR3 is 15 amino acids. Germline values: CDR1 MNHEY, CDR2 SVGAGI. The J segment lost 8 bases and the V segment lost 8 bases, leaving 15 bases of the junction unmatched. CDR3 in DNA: TGTGCCAGCCTCACCCCGGGACAGGGAATTGGGGGCTACACCTTC. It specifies CASLTPGQGIGGYTF.

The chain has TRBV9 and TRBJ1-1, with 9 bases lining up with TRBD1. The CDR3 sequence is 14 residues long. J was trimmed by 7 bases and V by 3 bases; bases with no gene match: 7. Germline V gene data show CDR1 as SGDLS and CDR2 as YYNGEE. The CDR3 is CASSALPDRGEAFF. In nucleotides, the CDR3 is TGTGCCAGCAGCGCTTTACCGGACAGGGGTGAAGCTTTCTTT.

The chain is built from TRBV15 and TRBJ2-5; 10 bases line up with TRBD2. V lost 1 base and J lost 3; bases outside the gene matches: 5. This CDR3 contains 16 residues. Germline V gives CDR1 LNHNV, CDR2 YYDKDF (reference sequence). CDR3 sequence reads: CATSRGERGGEETQYF. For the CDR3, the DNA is TGTGCCACCAGCAGAGGGGAGCGGGGGGGTGAAGAGACCCAGTACTTC. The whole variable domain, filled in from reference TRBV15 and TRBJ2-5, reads DAMVIQNPRYQVTQFGKPVTLSCSQTLNHNVMYWYQQKSSQAPKLLFHYYDKDFNNEADTPDNFQSRRPNTSFCFLDIRSPGLGDTAMYLCATSRGERGGEETQYFGPGTRLLVL.

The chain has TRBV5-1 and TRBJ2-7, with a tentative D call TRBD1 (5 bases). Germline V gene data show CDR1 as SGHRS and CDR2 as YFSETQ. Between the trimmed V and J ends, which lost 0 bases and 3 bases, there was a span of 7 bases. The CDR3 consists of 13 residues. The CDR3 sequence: CASSLEGVYEQYF. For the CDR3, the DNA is TGCGCCAGCAGCTTGGAAGGGGTCTACGAGCAGTACTTC.

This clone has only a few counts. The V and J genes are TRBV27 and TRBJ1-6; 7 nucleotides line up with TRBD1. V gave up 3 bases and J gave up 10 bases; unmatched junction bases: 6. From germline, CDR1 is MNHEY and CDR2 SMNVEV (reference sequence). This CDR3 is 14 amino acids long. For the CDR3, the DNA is TGTGCCAGCAGTTTCATTCAGGGGGGATCACCCCTCCACTTT. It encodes CASSFIQGGSPLHF.

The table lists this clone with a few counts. Here the CDR3 DNA reads TGCGCCAGCAGCGGAGGACAGGGTGTGGATACGCAGTATTTT. Its protein is CASSGGQGVDTQYF. The chain employs TRBV4-1 and TRBJ2-3, with 8 bases aligning to TRBD1. V dropped 5 bases and J dropped 6; count of bases not matched to a gene: 7. CDR1 is MGHRA and CDR2 is YSYEKL in the germline V gene. The CDR3 consists of 14 residues.

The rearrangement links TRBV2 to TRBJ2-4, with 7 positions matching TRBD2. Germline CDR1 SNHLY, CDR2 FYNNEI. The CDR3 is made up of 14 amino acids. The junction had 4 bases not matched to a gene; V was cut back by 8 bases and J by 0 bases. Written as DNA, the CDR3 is TGTGCCAGCGGGGGGGTAGTAGCCAAAAACATTCAGTACTTC. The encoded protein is CASGGVVAKNIQYF.

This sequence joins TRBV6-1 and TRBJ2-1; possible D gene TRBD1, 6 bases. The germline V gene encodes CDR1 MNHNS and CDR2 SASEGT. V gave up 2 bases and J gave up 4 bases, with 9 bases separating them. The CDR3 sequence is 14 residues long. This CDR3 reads CASSEQGSYNEQFF. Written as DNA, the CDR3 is TGTGCCAGCAGTGAACAGGGGTCGTACAATGAGCAGTTCTTC.